Below, 10 T cell receptor beta chains from the same sample are listed, as sequenced in a study of T cells after yellow fever vaccination. MiXCR, run by TCRdb on the 5' RACE reads, gives a single entry per CDR3 protein. The sample contains about 350,000 distinct CDR3 sequences, under 14% of which appear only once. Specimen: PBMCs, collected on the day of the first yellow fever vaccination. The receptors originated from a man aged 18 to 35 who received the YFV17D yellow fever vaccine.

This clonotype was detected only a few times. The V and J genes are TRBV7-9 and TRBJ1-1; no reliable D call. The CDR3 covers 14 residues. Looked up from germline, CDR1 is SEHNR and CDR2 is FQNEAQ (reference sequence). Trimming removed 6 bases from V and 5 bases from J, with 16 bases in between. This CDR3 reads CASSRAPLGTEAFF. The CDR3 DNA reads as TGTGCCAGCAGTCGGGCTCCCTTGGGGACTGAAGCTTTCTTT.

Written as DNA, the CDR3 is TGTGCCAGCAGTTTATCCCGGCTCGAGCAGTACTTC. This translates into CASSLSRLEQYF. This chain joins TRBV12-3 or TRBV12-4 and TRBJ2-7; the D is unclear. The CDR3 spans 12 residues. The germline V and J ends were trimmed by 2 bases and 6 bases, with 8 bases remaining between them.

V is TRBV20-1 and J is TRBJ1-6, with TRBD1 matching over 8 bases. The CDR3 is 15 residues long. Germline V gene sequence: CDR1 DFQATT, CDR2 SNEGSKA (reference sequence). The V and J ends lost 6 bases and 10 bases, in that order; junction bases with no gene match: 14. CDR3 region: CSARTLQGEGSPLHF. As DNA, the CDR3 is TGCAGTGCCCGGACCTTACAGGGGGAGGGCTCACCCCTCCACTTT.

The chain is built from TRBV12-3 or TRBV12-4 and TRBJ1-2; D gene ambiguous. V lost 3 bases and J 7 bases, leaving 12 bases between the germline ends. The CDR3 covers 13 residues. The chain's CDR3 is CASSFEGTGGYTF. The CDR3 coding sequence is TGTGCCAGCAGTTTCGAGGGTACCGGTGGCTACACCTTC.

This clonotype turned up a few times. This chain links TRBV5-1 with TRBJ2-2; the match to TRBD2 covers 7 bases. V shed 0 bases and J 5 bases; nucleotides not matched to a gene: 4. The CDR3 runs to 15 residues. Germline-derived CDR1 and CDR2 are SGHRS and YFSETQ. The CDR3 is CASSLDLADTGELFF. The CDR3, as DNA: TGCGCCAGCAGCTTGGACCTAGCGGATACCGGGGAGCTGTTTTTT.

In its sample, this clonotype was seen a few times. V usage is TRBV6-5 and J usage is TRBJ1-1; 10 bases line up with TRBD1. This CDR3 is 17 amino acids long. Trimming cost V 2 bases and J 5 bases; bases outside gene matches: 11. The germline V gene encodes CDR1 MNHEY and CDR2 SVGAGI. The CDR3 DNA reads TGTGCCAGCAGTTACGGAGTCGGGACAGGGGTTTCGACTGAAGCTTTCTTT. Its translation: CASSYGVGTGVSTEAFF.

The chain employs TRBV20-1 and TRBJ2-1, with 8 nucleotides matching TRBD2. Germline CDR1 reads DFQATT; CDR2 reads SNEGSKA (reference sequence). The CDR3 has 13 amino acids. Trimming took 0 bases from V and 16 from J; bases not matched to a gene: 11. The CDR3 nucleotides read TGCAGTGCTAGAGATATGACGGGGGGGCTATTATTCTTC. It encodes CSARDMTGGLLFF.

This clonotype came up a few times. The rearrangement uses TRBV7-2 and TRBJ1-6; perhaps TRBD1 as D (5 bases). V dropped 1 base and J dropped 3 bases, with 7 bases sitting between them. The CDR3 extends over 15 amino acids. Germline-derived CDR1 and CDR2 are SGHTA and FQGNSA. This chain's CDR3 is CASSLVQVYNSPLHF. The CDR3 coding sequence is TGTGCCAGCAGCTTAGTACAGGTCTATAATTCACCCCTCCACTTT.

V is TRBV19 and J is TRBJ2-2, with TRBD1 identical over 7 bases. The CDR3 has 16 residues. V lost 3 bases, J lost 0 bases, and 4 bases stayed unmatched. Per germline, CDR1 LNHDA and CDR2 SQIVND (reference sequence). In nucleotides, the CDR3 is TGTGCCAGTAGTATCTGGGACAGCCCGAACACCGGGGAGCTGTTTTTT. It is translated as CASSIWDSPNTGELFF.

The chain links TRBV5-1 to TRBJ1-1, with TRBD1 matching 7 bases. The germline CDR1 and CDR2 sequences are SGHRS and YFSETQ. The CDR3 has 15 amino acids. The V and J ends lost 7 bases and 1 base, in that order; junction bases with no gene match: 10. In DNA form, the CDR3 reads TGCGCCAGCTCCCCCCTTACAGGGGAGAACACTGAAGCTTTCTTT. Its protein is CASSPLTGENTEAFF.